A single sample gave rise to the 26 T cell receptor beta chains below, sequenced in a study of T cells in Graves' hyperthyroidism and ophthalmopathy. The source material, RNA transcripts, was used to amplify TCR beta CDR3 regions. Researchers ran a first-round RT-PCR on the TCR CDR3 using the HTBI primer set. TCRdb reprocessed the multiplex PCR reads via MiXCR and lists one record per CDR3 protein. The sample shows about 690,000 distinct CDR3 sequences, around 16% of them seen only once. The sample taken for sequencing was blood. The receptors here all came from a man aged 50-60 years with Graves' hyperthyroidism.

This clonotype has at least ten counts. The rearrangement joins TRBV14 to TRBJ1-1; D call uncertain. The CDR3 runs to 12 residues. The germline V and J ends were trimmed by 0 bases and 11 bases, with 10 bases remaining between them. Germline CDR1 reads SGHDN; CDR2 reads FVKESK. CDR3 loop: CASSQEFGAAFF. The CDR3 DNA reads TGTGCCAGCAGCCAAGAGTTCGGAGCGGCTTTCTTT. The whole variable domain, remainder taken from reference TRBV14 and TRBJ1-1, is EAGVTQFPSHSVIEKGQTVTLRCDPISGHDNLYWYRRVMGKEIKFLLHFVKESKQDESGMPNNRFLAERTGGTYSTLKVQPAELEDSGVYFCASSQEFGAAFFGQGTRLTVV.

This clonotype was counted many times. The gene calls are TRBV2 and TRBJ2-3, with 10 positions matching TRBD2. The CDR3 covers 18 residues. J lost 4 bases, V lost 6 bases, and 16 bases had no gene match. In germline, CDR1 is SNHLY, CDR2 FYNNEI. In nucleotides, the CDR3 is TGTGCCAGCAGGGCGACCAAATTCCTAGCGGGAGCTGCAGATACGCAGTATTTT. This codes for CASRATKFLAGAADTQYF.

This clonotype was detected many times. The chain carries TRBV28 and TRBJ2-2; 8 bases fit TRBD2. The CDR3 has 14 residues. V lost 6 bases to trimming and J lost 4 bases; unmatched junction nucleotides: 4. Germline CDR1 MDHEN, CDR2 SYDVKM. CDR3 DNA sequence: TGTGCCAGCAGGACCGGGACTAGCACCGGGGAGCTGTTTTTT. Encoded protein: CASRTGTSTGELFF.

The CDR3 reads CASSYSRVSSYNEQFF. The CDR3 DNA follows: TGTGCCAGCAGTTACTCGCGGGTAAGCTCCTACAATGAGCAGTTCTTC. The chain is built from TRBV6-2 or TRBV6-3 and TRBJ2-1, with a tentative D call TRBD2 (5 bases). Germline V lookup: CDR1 MNHEY, CDR2 SVGEGT. This CDR3 contains 16 residues. V lost 0 bases, J lost 0 bases, and 9 bases lay in between.

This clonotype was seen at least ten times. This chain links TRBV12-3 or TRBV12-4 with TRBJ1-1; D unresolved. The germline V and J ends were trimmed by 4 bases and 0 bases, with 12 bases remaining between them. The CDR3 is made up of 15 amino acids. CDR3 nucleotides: TGTGCCAGCAGTTACCCTCGAGGACTGAACACTGAAGCTTTCTTT. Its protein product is CASSYPRGLNTEAFF.

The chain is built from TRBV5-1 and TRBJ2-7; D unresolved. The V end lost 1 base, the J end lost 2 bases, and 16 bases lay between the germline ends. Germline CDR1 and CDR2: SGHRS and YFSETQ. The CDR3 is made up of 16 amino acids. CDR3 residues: CASSLMGRTHTYEQYF. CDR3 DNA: TGCGCCAGCAGCTTGATGGGTCGGACCCATACCTACGAGCAGTACTTC.

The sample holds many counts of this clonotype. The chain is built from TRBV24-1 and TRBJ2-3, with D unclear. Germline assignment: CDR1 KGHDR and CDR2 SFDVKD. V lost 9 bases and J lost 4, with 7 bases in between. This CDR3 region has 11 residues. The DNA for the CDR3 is TGTGCCACCGCGGTCTCAGATACGCAGTATTTT. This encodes CATAVSDTQYF.

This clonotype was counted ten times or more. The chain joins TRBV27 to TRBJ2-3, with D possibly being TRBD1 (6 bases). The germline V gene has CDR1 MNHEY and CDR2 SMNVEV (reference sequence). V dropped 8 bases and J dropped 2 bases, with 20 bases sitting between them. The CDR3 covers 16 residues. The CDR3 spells CASLQGAGAPTDTQYF. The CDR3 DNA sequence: TGTGCCAGCCTTCAAGGGGCAGGGGCTCCCACAGATACGCAGTATTTT.

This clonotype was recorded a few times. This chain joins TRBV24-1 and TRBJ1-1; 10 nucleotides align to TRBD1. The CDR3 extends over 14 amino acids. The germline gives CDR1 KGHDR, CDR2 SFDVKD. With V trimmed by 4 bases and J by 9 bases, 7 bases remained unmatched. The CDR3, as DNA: TGTGCCACCAGTGACCCGACAGGGGGCTCGAAAGCTTTCTTT. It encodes CATSDPTGGSKAFF.

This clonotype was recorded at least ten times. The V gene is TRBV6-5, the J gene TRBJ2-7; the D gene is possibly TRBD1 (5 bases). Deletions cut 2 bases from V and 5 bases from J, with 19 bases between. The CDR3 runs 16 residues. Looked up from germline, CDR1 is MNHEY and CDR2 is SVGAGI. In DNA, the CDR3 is TGTGCCAGCAGTTACCGTTTTGGGGCAGGGCCCCACGAGCAGTACTTC. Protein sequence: CASSYRFGAGPHEQYF.

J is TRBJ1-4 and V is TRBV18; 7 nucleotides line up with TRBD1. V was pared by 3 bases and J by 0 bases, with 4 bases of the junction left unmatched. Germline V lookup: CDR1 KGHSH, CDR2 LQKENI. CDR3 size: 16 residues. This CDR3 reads CASSPSTGPTNEKLFF. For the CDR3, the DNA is TGTGCCAGCTCACCTTCGACAGGGCCAACTAATGAAAAACTGTTTTTT.

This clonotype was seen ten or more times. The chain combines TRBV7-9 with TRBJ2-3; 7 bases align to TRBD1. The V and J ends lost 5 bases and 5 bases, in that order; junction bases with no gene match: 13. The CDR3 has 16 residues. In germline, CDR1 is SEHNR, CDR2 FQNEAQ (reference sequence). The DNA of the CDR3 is TGTGCCAGCAGCGCTCAGGGGGTGGCGCGACTAGATACGCAGTATTTT. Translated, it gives CASSAQGVARLDTQYF.

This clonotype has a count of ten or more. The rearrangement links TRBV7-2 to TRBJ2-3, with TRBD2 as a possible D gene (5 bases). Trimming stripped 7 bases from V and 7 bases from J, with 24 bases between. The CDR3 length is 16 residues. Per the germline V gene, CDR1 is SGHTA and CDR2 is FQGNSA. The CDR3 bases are TGTGCCAGCACCCTTTTTCTCGGACTGGAAGTGAATACGCAGTATTTT. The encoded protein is CASTLFLGLEVNTQYF.

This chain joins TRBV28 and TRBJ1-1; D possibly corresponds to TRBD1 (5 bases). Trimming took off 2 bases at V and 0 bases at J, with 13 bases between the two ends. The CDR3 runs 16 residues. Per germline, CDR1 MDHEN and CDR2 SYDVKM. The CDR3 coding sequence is TGTGCCAGCAGTTTACTGGTAAACAGGATGAACACTGAAGCTTTCTTT. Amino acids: CASSLLVNRMNTEAFF.

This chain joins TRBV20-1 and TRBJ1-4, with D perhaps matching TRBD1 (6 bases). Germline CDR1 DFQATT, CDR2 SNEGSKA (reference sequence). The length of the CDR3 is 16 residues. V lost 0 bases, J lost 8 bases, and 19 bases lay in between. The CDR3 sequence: CSARDLWGPSEEKLFF. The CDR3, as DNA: TGCAGTGCTAGAGATCTGTGGGGGCCCTCTGAGGAAAAACTGTTTTTT.

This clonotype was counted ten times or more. The CDR3 protein is CASSLRIYTVQASGDTQYF. The CDR3 DNA follows: TGTGCCAGCAGCTTACGTATCTATACAGTCCAAGCGTCTGGAGATACGCAGTATTTT. The chain couples TRBV7-2 to TRBJ2-3; D is unresolved. The germline V gene encodes CDR1 SGHTA and CDR2 FQGNSA. With 2 bases removed from V and 5 bases from J, the gap between germline ends came to 26 bases. The CDR3 length is 19 residues.

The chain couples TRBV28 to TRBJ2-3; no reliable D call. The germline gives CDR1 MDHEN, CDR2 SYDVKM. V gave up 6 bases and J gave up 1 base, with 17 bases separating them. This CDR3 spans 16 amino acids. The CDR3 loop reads CASRVQMNPGTDTQYF. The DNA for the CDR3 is TGTGCCAGCAGGGTACAGATGAATCCTGGCACAGATACGCAGTATTTT.

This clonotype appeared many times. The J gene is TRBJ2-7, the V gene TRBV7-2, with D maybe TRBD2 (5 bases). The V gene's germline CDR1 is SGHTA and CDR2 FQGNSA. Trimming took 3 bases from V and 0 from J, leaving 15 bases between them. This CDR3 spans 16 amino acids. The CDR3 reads CASSFLRAVYSYEQYF. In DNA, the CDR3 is TGTGCCAGCAGCTTTCTTAGAGCGGTCTACTCCTACGAGCAGTACTTC.

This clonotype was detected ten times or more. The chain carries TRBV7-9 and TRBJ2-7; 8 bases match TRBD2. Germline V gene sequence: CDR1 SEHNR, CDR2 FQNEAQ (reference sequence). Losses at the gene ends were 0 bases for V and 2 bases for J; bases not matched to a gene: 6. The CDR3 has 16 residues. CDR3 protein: CASSLATSGTAYEQYF. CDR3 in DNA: TGTGCCAGCAGCTTAGCCACTAGCGGAACAGCCTACGAGCAGTACTTC. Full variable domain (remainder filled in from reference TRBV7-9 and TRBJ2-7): DTGVSQNPRHKITKRGQNVTFRCDPISEHNRLYWYRQTLGQGPEFLTYFQNEAQLEKSRLLSDRFSAERPKGSFSTLEIQRTEQGDSAMYLCASSLATSGTAYEQYFGPGTRLTVT.

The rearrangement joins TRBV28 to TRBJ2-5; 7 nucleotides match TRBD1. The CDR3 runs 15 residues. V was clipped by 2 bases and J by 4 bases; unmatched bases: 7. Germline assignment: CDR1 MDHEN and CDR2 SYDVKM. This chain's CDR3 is CASSLRTGLGETQYF. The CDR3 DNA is TGTGCCAGCAGTTTACGGACAGGTCTGGGAGAGACCCAGTACTTC.

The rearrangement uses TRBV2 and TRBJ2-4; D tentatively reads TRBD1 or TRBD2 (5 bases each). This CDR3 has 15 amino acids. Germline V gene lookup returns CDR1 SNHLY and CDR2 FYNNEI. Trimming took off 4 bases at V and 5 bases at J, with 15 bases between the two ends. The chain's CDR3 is CASSGSRDAENIQYF. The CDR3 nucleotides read TGTGCCAGCAGTGGGTCCCGGGACGCCGAAAACATTCAGTACTTC.

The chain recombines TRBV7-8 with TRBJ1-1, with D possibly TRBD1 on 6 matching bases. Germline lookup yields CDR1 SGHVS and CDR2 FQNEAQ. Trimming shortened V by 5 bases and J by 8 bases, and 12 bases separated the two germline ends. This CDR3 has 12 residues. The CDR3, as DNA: TGTGCCAGCAGCGAAAGGGGGGGGGAAGCTTTCTTT. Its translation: CASSERGGEAFF.

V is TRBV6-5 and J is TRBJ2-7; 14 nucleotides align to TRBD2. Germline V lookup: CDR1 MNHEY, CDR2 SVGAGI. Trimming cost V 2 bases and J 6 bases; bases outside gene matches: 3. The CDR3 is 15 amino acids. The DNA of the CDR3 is TGTGCCAGCAGTTACCGGACTAGCGGGAGGAGCGAGCAGTACTTC. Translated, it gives CASSYRTSGRSEQYF.

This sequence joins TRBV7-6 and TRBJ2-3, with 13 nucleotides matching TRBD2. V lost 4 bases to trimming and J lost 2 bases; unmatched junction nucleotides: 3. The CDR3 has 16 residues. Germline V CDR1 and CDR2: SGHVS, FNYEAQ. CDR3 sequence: CASSWTSGSFTDTQYF. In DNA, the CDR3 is TGTGCCAGCAGCTGGACTAGCGGGAGTTTCACAGATACGCAGTATTTT.

The chain's CDR3 is CASSPHDRDYGYTF. The DNA for the CDR3 is TGTGCCAGCTCACCACACGACAGGGACTATGGCTACACCTTC. This chain links TRBV18 with TRBJ1-2; 7 nucleotides line up with TRBD1. The ends lost 1 base at V and 3 bases at J; junction bases unmatched: 2. In germline, CDR1 is KGHSH, CDR2 LQKENI. This CDR3 has 14 residues.

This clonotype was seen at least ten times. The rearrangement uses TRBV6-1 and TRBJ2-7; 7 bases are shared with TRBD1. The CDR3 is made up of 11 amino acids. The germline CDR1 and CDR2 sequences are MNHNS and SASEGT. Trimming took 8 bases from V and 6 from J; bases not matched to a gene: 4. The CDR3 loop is CASGHRGEQYF. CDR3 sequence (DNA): TGTGCCAGCGGGCACAGGGGCGAGCAGTACTTC.